This T cell receptor beta chain was sequenced in a study of T cells after yellow fever vaccination. Overall study: Preparing low-cell-number fractions relied on SMART-Seq v4 Ultra Low Input.

CDR1 is SEHNR, CDR2 FQNEAQ, per germline (reference sequence). V was pared by 1 base and J by 5 bases, with 2 bases of the junction left unmatched. The CDR3 sequence is 15 residues long. Ten or more counts support this clonotype. Its cognate antigen is unknown. TCRdb re-called the 5' RACE reads with MiXCR, one entry per CDR3 protein. The sample consists of around 330,000 distinct CDR3 sequences, roughly 4% of them appearing once. Study-level points and caveats: Researchers noted that a small share of clonotypes showed up in both CD4 and CD8 compartments.

The sequences come from PBMCs, collected on the day of the yellow fever booster vaccination. The gene calls are TRBV7-9 and TRBJ2-5, with 12 bases matching TRBD2. The receptor comes from a man younger than 30 who received the YFV17D yellow fever vaccine. CDR3 in amino acids: CASSLGTSGEETQYF. DNA of the CDR3: TGTGCCAGCAGCTTAGGGACTAGCGGGGAGGAGACCCAGTACTTC.